This is a list of T cell receptor beta chains from one sample in a study of cytomegalovirus exposure and HLA in healthy donors. Only in-frame clones appear in the TCRdb table, and some are missing; sequencing was by immunoSEQ multiplex PCR. The repertoire table contains approximately 150,000 clones. Sequenced material: PBMCs. Receptor source: a woman between 18 and 29 years old in good health and CMV-seronegative. Each CDR3 is given with its conserved first and last residue. A D gene is named only where the DNA matches it firmly.

TRBV6-5,NA,TRBJ2-5,CASSLRGDEETQYF
TRBV7-2,NA,TRBJ2-2,CASSSQGGMHGNTGELFF
TRBV30,TRBD1,TRBJ1-1,CACRQGVGEAFF
TRBV16,TRBD1,TRBJ1-1,CASSDRGNTEAFF
TRBV5-1,TRBD2,TRBJ2-2,CASTSLAGVDTGELFF
TRBV5-1,NA,TRBJ1-5,CASSLADQPQHF
TRBV19,TRBD1,TRBJ2-1,CASSPQGQGAYEQFF
TRBV7-2,NA,TRBJ2-7,CASSSSRWELPYEQYF
TRBV6-5,NA,TRBJ2-3,CASSYARGSSTDTQYF
TRBV29-1,NA,TRBJ1-5,CSVAQQVNQPQHF
TRBV11-2,TRBD2,TRBJ2-3,CASSPGLASSADTQYF
TRBV25-1,NA,TRBJ1-6,CASSDDRYSPLHF
TRBV19,TRBD2,TRBJ2-7,CASRGSGLIHF
TRBV5-1,NA,TRBJ2-5,CASSFSPGAGETQYF
TRBV4-2,NA,TRBJ2-1,CASSQAGYDEQFF
TRBV28,TRBD1,TRBJ2-1,CASRLTGGFLPFF
TRBV4-1,TRBD1,TRBJ1-1,CASSLTTGHWNTEAFF
TRBV6-6,TRBD2,TRBJ2-4,CASRLLAASDIQYF
TRBV29-1,NA,TRBJ1-1,CSVGGLMNTEAFF
TRBV4-3,NA,TRBJ1-1,CASSQAGFSMNTEAFF
TRBV5-1,NA,TRBJ1-1,CASSLRAGQARNTEAFF
TRBV2,TRBD1,TRBJ1-1,CASSEGRSGGAFF
TRBV30,NA,TRBJ2-1,CAWSSGLSYNEQFF
TRBV7-2,NA,TRBJ1-1,CASTSSRYSVNTEAFF